One sample yielded the 27 T cell receptor beta chains listed below, sequenced in a study of shared clonotypes between healthy human individuals. Assay: immunoSEQ multiplex PCR; the TCRdb copy retains only in-frame clones and omits some. The repertoire holds millions of clones, with 95% as singletons. Sequenced material: naive CD4+ T cells sorted from blood. Specified subset: CD45RA+ positively selected. These receptors all stem from a man aged 18 to 30 in good health.

In nucleotides, the CDR3 is TGCGCCAGCAGCCAGAGCCCCCCCCAGAACTTGAACACTGAAGCTTTCTTT. This translates into CASSQSPPQNLNTEAFF. V gene TRBV4-3 combines with J gene TRBJ1-1, with D hard to call. V was trimmed by 3 bases and J by 0 bases, leaving 17 bases between them. Germline V gene sequence: CDR1 LGHNA, CDR2 YSLEER. The CDR3 is made up of 17 amino acids.

A single count supports this clone. The rearrangement joins TRBV5-6 to TRBJ1-6; the D is unclear. This CDR3 is built from 14 residues. Germline lookup yields CDR1 SGHDT and CDR2 YYEEEE. V shed 5 bases and J shed 7 bases, with 13 bases lying between them. The CDR3 loop reads CASSRDYVNSPLHF. The CDR3 nucleotides read TGTGCCAGCAGTAGAGACTACGTCAATTCACCCCTCCACTTT.

V is TRBV6-1 and J is TRBJ2-7; D may correspond to TRBD1 or TRBD2 (7 bases each). V was trimmed by 3 bases and J by 2 bases, leaving 11 bases between them. The CDR3 consists of 14 residues. The germline gives CDR1 MNHNS, CDR2 SASEGT. For the CDR3, the DNA is TGTGCCAGCAGTGACCAGGGGGGGGCCTACGAGCAGTACTTC. Translating it yields CASSDQGGAYEQYF.

The V gene is TRBV25-1, the J gene TRBJ2-3; D is ambiguous. The CDR3 extends over 14 amino acids. The V and J ends lost 5 bases and 0 bases respectively, with 9 bases between them. Germline V gene sequence: CDR1 MGHDK, CDR2 SYGVNS. In DNA, the CDR3 is TGTGCCAGCAGTCCCCGTCCTAGCACAGATACGCAGTATTTT. As protein: CASSPRPSTDTQYF.

The chain recombines TRBV5-4 with TRBJ2-1; 11 bases align to TRBD2. The CDR3 runs 20 residues. CDR1 and CDR2 from the germline V gene are SGHNT and YYREEE (reference sequence). V lost 0 bases to trimming and J lost 3 bases; unmatched junction nucleotides: 14. The CDR3 DNA follows: TGTGCCAGCAGCTTGGGGGCCGGGGGAGTAGCGGGAGGGGGCTACAATGAGCAGTTCTTC. Amino acids: CASSLGAGGVAGGGYNEQFF.

The DNA of the CDR3 is TGCGCCAGCAGCCTAGCAAGCCTACTAGCCAAAAACATTCAGTACTTC. Translated, it gives CASSLASLLAKNIQYF. The chain employs TRBV4-1 and TRBJ2-4; D is unresolved. This CDR3 is 16 amino acids long. Trimming cost V 4 bases and J 0 bases, with 13 bases left between them. The V gene's germline CDR1 is MGHRA and CDR2 YSYEKL.

The chain employs TRBV10-2 and TRBJ2-7; the D gene is possibly TRBD1 (5 bases). The germline V gene encodes CDR1 WSHSY and CDR2 SAAADI. The CDR3 covers 14 residues. Trimming took 2 bases from V and 2 from J, leaving 10 bases between them. CDR3 nucleotides: TGCGCCAGCAGTGAGAGGGCAGGGCCCTACGAGCAGTACTTC. This codes for CASSERAGPYEQYF.

A word on this clone: The same CDR3 arises from other DNA sequences in this sample as well. The chain couples TRBV5-1 to TRBJ2-7; no reliable D call. The CDR3 runs 11 residues. With 3 bases removed from V and 4 bases from J, the gap between germline ends came to 5 bases. The V gene's germline CDR1 is SGHRS and CDR2 YFSETQ. CDR3 bases: TGCGCCAGCAGCTCGTCTTACGAGCAGTACTTC. Protein product: CASSSSYEQYF.

The chain employs TRBV23-1 and TRBJ2-1; 9 nucleotides match TRBD1. TRBV23-1 is placed among ORFs of uncertain function. The CDR3 is 14 amino acids. V was clipped by 3 bases and J by 6 bases; unmatched bases: 3. CDR3 DNA sequence: TGCGCCAGCAGTCACGGGGACAGGGTCAATGAGCAGTTCTTC. The encoded protein is CASSHGDRVNEQFF.

The V and J genes are TRBV4-3 and TRBJ1-2; TRBD1 is a possible D gene (5 bases). V was trimmed by 4 bases and J by 4 bases, leaving 16 bases between them. This CDR3 is built from 15 residues. The germline CDR1 and CDR2 sequences are LGHNA and YSLEER. The CDR3 loop reads CASSRETGTIYGYTF. Here the CDR3 DNA reads TGCGCCAGCAGCCGCGAAACCGGGACGATCTATGGCTACACCTTC.

The table lists this clone with a count of one. This chain links TRBV5-1 with TRBJ2-1; TRBD1 might be the D (7 bases). V dropped 4 bases and J dropped 6 bases, with 17 bases sitting between them. The CDR3 contains 15 residues. CDR1 and CDR2 (germline): SGHRS, YFSETQ. CDR3 protein: CASSAGGIESNEQFF. The CDR3 DNA is TGCGCCAGCAGCGCAGGGGGGATAGAGAGCAATGAGCAGTTCTTC.

This rearrangement joins TRBV13 to TRBJ2-5, with 10 positions matching TRBD2. From germline, CDR1 is PRHDT and CDR2 FYEKMQ (reference sequence). Germline trimming cut 2 bases from V and 4 bases from J; bases unmatched to any gene: 4. The length of the CDR3 is 15 residues. The CDR3 nucleotides read TGTGCCAGCAGCTTAATAGCGGGAGGAGGAGAGACCCAGTACTTC. It encodes CASSLIAGGGETQYF.

The V call is TRBV27, the J call TRBJ1-5, with unresolved D. Germline loops: CDR1 MNHEY, CDR2 SMNVEV (reference sequence). The CDR3 is 13 residues long. V lost 4 bases and J lost 0, with 4 bases in between. The CDR3 region has the DNA TGTGCCAGCAGTTCATTTAGCAATCAGCCCCAGCATTTT. The encoded protein is CASSSFSNQPQHF.

V usage is TRBV2 and J usage is TRBJ1-5; D not resolved. Germline CDR1 and CDR2: SNHLY and FYNNEI. The V and J ends lost 8 bases and 1 base respectively, with 9 bases between them. This CDR3 contains 13 residues. The CDR3 protein is CASQLISNQPQHF. Written as DNA, the CDR3 is TGTGCCAGCCAACTTATAAGCAATCAGCCCCAGCATTTT.

Remarks on this clone: The same CDR3 is also encoded by other DNA sequences in this sample. V usage is TRBV4-1 and J usage is TRBJ2-4; 9 nucleotides line up with TRBD1. J gave up 1 base and V 4 bases, and 8 bases lay outside the gene matches. CDR3 length: 17 amino acids. CDR1 is MGHRA, CDR2 YSYEKL, per germline. CDR3 sequence reads: CASSLTQGALAKNIQYF. The CDR3 DNA reads TGCGCCAGCAGCCTAACACAGGGGGCTCTGGCCAAAAACATTCAGTACTTC.

The rearrangement links TRBV6-5 to TRBJ2-5; TRBD1 agrees at 9 bases. Germline V gives CDR1 MNHEY, CDR2 SVGAGI. This CDR3 spans 15 amino acids. The V segment lost 5 bases and the J segment 2 bases; nucleotides outside the gene matches: 6. The CDR3 DNA reads TGTGCCAGCAGTGCCCAAGGGACAGGGCAAGAGACCCAGTACTTC. As protein: CASSAQGTGQETQYF.

The chain's CDR3 is CASSQRGTSDGYEQYF. CDR3 nucleotide sequence: TGCGCCAGCAGTCAGAGGGGGACATCGGACGGCTACGAGCAGTACTTC. The rearrangement links TRBV5-1 to TRBJ2-7, with D maybe TRBD1 (6 bases). V lost 5 bases to trimming and J lost 3 bases, with 21 bases between them. CDR3 length: 16 amino acids. Germline lookup yields CDR1 SGHRS and CDR2 YFSETQ.

This chain connects TRBV6-6 to TRBJ2-5; possible D gene TRBD2, 5 bases. CDR3 size: 16 residues. V lost 6 bases, J lost 5 bases, and 22 bases lay in between. CDR1 and CDR2 (germline): MNHNY, SVGAGI (reference sequence). The CDR3: CASSSPNASTAETQYF. In DNA, the CDR3 is TGTGCCAGCAGCTCCCCCAATGCTAGCACGGCGGAGACCCAGTACTTC.

Concerning this clone itself: One junction end does not reproduce the germline sequence, and a read error may be involved. This chain connects TRBV7-7 to TRBJ2-3; D tentatively fits TRBD1 or TRBD2 (6 bases each). This CDR3 has 15 residues. Per the germline V gene, CDR1 is SSHAT and CDR2 is FNYEAQ (reference sequence). CDR3 in amino acids: CASSLGGFSTDTQYF. The DNA of the CDR3 is TGTGCTAGCAGCTTAGGGGGGTTTAGCACAGATACGCAGTATTTT. Filled out from reference TRBV7-7 and TRBJ2-3, the complete variable domain reads GAGVSQSPRYKVTKRGQDVTLRCDPISSHATLYWYQQALGQGPEFLTYFNYEAQPDKSGLPSDRFSAERPEGSISTLTIQRTEQRDSAMYRCASSLGGFSTDTQYFGPGTRLTVL.

The genes are TRBV10-3 and TRBJ2-1, with D possibly being TRBD2 (5 bases). Germline-derived CDR1 and CDR2 are ENHRY and SYGVKD. The ends were cut back, 10 bases at V and 7 bases at J, with 17 bases in the middle. The length of the CDR3 is 13 residues. The CDR3, as DNA: TGTGCCACGGGAAGCCCCTTGATTAATGAGCAGTTCTTC. Protein: CATGSPLINEQFF.

The table lists this clone with a count of one. The same CDR3 is also encoded by other DNA sequences in this sample. The chain combines TRBV28 with TRBJ1-1; D gene unclear. The germline gives CDR1 MDHEN, CDR2 SYDVKM. Trimming shortened V by 8 bases and J by 1 base, and 5 bases separated the two germline ends. The CDR3 has 11 residues. CDR3 residues: CASEANTEAFF. The CDR3 region has the DNA TGTGCCAGCGAGGCGAACACTGAAGCTTTCTTT.

The chain links TRBV6-1 to TRBJ2-7, with 8 bases matching TRBD2. V lost 6 bases and J lost 3; bases outside the gene matches: 7. CDR1 is MNHNS, CDR2 SASEGT, per germline. The CDR3 has 14 residues. CDR3 loop: CASSLGLASYEQYF. Here the CDR3 DNA reads TGTGCCAGCAGCCTAGGACTAGCCAGCTACGAGCAGTACTTC.

The chain links TRBV10-3 to TRBJ2-6; D perhaps matches TRBD2 (6 bases). The CDR3 extends over 15 amino acids. Germline V gene sequence: CDR1 ENHRY, CDR2 SYGVKD. The germline V and J ends were trimmed by 6 bases and 4 bases, with 13 bases remaining between them. The CDR3 loop reads CAISGGTGGANVLTF. CDR3 DNA: TGTGCCATCAGCGGCGGGACGGGCGGGGCCAACGTCCTGACTTTC.

The V and J genes are TRBV7-2 and TRBJ2-7; D gene ambiguous. The V gene's germline CDR1 is SGHTA and CDR2 FQGNSA. Trimming removed 2 bases at V and 2 bases at J, with 16 bases between. The CDR3 length is 16 residues. CDR3 coding DNA: TGTGCCAGCAGCTTAAGACCGTTGGCATCGACCTACGAGCAGTACTTC. It specifies CASSLRPLASTYEQYF.

This sequence joins TRBV7-9 and TRBJ2-7, with a tentative D call TRBD1 (6 bases). In germline, CDR1 is SEHNR, CDR2 FQNEAQ (reference sequence). The CDR3 spans 13 residues. V lost 4 bases to trimming and J lost 7 bases, with 14 bases between them. In DNA, the CDR3 is TGTGCCAGCAGCTCCCAATTGCAGGGGGAGCAGTACTTC. The encoded protein is CASSSQLQGEQYF.

The chain joins TRBV6-1 to TRBJ2-3, with 8 positions matching TRBD2. J gave up 0 bases and V 5 bases, and 4 bases lay outside the gene matches. The CDR3 is 15 amino acids. In germline, CDR1 is MNHNS, CDR2 SASEGT. Here the CDR3 reads CASSREGRSTDTQYF. In nucleotides, the CDR3 is TGTGCCAGCAGTCGGGAGGGGCGGAGCACAGATACGCAGTATTTT.

The V and J genes are TRBV23-1 and TRBJ2-5, with D tentatively TRBD1 (6 bases). TRBV23-1 is identified as an open reading frame with a role that is uncertain. There are 15 residues in the CDR3. The V end was cut by 3 bases, the J end by 5 bases, with 16 bases between. CDR3: CASSQDSAWGETQYF. In nucleotides, the CDR3 is TGCGCCAGCAGTCAGGACAGTGCATGGGGGGAGACCCAGTACTTC.